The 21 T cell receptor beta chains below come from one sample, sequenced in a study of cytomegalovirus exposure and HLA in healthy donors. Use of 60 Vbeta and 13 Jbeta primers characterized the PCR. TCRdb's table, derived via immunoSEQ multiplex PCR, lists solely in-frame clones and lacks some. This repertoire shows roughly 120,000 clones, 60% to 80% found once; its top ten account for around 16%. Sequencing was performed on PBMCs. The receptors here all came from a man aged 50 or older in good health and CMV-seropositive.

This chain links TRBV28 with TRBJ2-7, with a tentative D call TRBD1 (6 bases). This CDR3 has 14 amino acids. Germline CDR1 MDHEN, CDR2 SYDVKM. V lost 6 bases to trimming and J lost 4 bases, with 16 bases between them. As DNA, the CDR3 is TGTGCCAGCAGCGAATTCTCAACAGGGTACGAGCAGTACTTC. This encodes CASSEFSTGYEQYF.

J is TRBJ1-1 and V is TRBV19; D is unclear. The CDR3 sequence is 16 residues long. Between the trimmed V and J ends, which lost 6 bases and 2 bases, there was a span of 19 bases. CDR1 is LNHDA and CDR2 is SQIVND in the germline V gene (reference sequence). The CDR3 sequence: CASRWGGPYINTEAFF. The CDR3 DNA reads TGTGCCAGTAGATGGGGAGGACCATATATTAACACTGAAGCTTTCTTT.

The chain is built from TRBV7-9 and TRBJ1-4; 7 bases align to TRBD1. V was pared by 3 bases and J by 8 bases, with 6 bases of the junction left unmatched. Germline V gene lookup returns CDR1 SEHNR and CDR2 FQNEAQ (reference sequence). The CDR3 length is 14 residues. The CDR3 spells CASSFGGGREKLFF. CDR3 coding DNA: TGTGCCAGCAGCTTCGGAGGGGGCAGGGAAAAACTGTTTTTT.

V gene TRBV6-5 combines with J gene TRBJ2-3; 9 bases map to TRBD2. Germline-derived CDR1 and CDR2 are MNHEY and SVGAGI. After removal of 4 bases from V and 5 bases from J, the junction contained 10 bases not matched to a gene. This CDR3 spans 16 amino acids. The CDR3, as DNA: TGTGCCAGCAGTTCCCCCGGGGCGGGGGGGCAAGATACGCAGTATTTT. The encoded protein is CASSSPGAGGQDTQYF.

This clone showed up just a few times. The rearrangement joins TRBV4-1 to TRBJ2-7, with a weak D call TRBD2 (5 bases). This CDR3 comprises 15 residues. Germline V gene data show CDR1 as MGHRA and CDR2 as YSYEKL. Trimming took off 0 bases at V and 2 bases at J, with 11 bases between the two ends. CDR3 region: CASSQEAGLPYEQYF. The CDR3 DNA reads TGCGCCAGCAGCCAAGAGGCGGGCCTCCCCTACGAGCAGTACTTC.

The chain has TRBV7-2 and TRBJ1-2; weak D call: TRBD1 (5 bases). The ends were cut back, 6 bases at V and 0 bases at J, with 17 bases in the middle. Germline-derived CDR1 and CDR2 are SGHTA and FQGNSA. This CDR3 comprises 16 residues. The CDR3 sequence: CASSPGGAVANYGYTF. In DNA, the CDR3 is TGTGCCAGCAGTCCCGGCGGGGCAGTAGCTAACTATGGCTACACCTTC.

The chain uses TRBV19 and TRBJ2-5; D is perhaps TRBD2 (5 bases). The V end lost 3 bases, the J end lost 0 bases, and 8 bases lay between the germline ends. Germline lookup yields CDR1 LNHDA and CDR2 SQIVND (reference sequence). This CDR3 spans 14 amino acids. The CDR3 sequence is CASSITGYQETQYF. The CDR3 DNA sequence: TGTGCCAGTAGTATTACGGGGTACCAAGAGACCCAGTACTTC.

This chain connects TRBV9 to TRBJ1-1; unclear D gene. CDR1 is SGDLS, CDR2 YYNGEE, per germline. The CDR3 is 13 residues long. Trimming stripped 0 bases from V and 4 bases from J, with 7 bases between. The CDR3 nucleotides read TGTGCCAGCAGCGTAGAACGGGGCACTGAAGCTTTCTTT. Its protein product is CASSVERGTEAFF.

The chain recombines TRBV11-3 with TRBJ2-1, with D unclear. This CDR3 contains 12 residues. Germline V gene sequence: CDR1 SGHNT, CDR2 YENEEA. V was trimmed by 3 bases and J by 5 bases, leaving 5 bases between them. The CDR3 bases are TGTGCCAGCAGCTTCGCTAACAATGAGCAGTTCTTC. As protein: CASSFANNEQFF.

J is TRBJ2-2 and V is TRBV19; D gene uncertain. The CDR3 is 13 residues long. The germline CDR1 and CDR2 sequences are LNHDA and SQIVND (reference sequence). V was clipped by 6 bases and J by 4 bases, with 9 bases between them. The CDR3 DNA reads TGTGCCAGTAGCCCCGTCCTCACCGGGGAGCTGTTTTTT. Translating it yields CASSPVLTGELFF.

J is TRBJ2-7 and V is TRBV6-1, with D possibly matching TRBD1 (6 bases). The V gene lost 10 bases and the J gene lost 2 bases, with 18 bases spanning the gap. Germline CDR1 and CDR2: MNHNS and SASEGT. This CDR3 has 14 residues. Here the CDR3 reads CATLGQPVTYEQYF. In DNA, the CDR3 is TGTGCCACCCTAGGACAGCCGGTAACCTACGAGCAGTACTTC.

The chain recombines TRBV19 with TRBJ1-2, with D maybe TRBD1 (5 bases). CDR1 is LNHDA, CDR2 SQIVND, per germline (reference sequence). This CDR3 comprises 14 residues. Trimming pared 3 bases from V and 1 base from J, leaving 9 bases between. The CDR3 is CASSIGRGNYGYTF. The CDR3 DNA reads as TGTGCCAGTAGTATTGGGAGGGGTAACTATGGCTACACCTTC.

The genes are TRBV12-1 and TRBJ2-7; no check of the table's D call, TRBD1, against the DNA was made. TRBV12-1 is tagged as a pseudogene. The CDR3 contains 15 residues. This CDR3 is CASSQPGQGSYEQYF. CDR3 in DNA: TGTGCCAGCAGCCAACCGGGACAGGGGTCCTACGAGCAGTACTTC.

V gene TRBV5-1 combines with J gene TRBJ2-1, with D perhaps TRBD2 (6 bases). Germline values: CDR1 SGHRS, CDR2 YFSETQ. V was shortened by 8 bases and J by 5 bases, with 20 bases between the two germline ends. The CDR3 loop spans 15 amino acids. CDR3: CASALTGTRNNEQFF. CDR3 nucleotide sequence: TGCGCCAGTGCTCTTACCGGGACTCGTAACAATGAGCAGTTCTTC.

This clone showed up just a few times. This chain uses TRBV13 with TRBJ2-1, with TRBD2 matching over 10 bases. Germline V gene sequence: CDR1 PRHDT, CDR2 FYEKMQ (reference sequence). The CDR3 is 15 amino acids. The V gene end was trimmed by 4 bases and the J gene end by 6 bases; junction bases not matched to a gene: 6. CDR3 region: CASSYRLAGFNEQFF. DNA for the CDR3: TGTGCCAGCAGCTACCGACTAGCGGGCTTCAATGAGCAGTTCTTC.

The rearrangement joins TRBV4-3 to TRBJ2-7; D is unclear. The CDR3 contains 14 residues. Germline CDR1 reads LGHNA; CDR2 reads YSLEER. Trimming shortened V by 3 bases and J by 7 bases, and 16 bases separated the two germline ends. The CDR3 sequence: CASSHQERPWEQYF. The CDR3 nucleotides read TGCGCCAGCAGCCACCAGGAACGCCCCTGGGAGCAGTACTTC.

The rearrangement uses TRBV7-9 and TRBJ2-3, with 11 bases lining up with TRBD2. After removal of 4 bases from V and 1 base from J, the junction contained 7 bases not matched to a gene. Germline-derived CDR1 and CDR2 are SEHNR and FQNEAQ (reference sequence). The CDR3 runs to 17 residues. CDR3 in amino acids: CASSYLAGGSGTDTQYF. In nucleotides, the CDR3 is TGTGCCAGCAGCTACTTAGCGGGAGGGTCCGGCACAGATACGCAGTATTTT.

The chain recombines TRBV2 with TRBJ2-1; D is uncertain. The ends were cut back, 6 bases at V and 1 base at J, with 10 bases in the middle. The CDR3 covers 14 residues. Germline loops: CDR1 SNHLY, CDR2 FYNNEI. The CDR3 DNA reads TGTGCCAGCAGGTCTCCACGGTCCTACAATGAGCAGTTCTTC. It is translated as CASRSPRSYNEQFF.

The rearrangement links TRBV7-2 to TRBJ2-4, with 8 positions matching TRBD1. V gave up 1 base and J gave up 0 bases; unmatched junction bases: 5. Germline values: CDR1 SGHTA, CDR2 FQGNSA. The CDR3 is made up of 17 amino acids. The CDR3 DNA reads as TGTGCCAGCAGCTTAGGACGGACAGGGCTAGCCAAAAACATTCAGTACTTC. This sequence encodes CASSLGRTGLAKNIQYF.

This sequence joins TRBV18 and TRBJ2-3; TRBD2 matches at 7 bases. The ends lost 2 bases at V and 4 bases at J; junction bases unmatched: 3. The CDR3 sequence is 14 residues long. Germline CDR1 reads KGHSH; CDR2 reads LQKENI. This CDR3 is CASSPGLGADTQYF. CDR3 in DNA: TGTGCCAGCTCACCAGGACTAGGAGCAGATACGCAGTATTTT.

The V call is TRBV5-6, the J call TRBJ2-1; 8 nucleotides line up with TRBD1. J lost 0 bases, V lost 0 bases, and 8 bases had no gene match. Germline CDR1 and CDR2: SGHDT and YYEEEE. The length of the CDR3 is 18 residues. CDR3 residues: CASSLATGGARSYNEQFF. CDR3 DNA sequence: TGTGCCAGCAGCTTGGCTACAGGGGGAGCCCGCTCCTACAATGAGCAGTTCTTC.